This TCR beta chain stems from a study of T cells after yellow fever vaccination. Study as a whole: With SMART-Seq v4 Ultra Low Input, the fractions containing low cell numbers were prepared. Study results and limitations: Most clones from primary vaccination resurfaced after the booster (around 97% CD4, approximately 87% CD8). A limited proportion of clonotypes was detected within both the CD4 and CD8 compartments.

At least ten counts were recorded for this clonotype. What it recognizes is unknown. By 5'RACE template switching, TCR cDNA was produced, with a universal primer site and UMIs added in the process. TCRdb reprocessed the 5' RACE reads with MiXCR, giving one entry per CDR3 protein. The top ten hold about 24% of the sample, which has about 340,000 distinct CDR3 sequences, approximately 4% seen once. V shed 7 bases and J shed 4 bases, with 7 bases lying between them. CDR1 is SEHNR and CDR2 is FQNEAQ in the germline V gene (reference sequence). The CDR3 covers 12 residues. This clonotype was sampled from a young man who received the YFV17D yellow fever vaccine. The J gene is TRBJ2-2, the V gene TRBV7-9; D gene unclear. The specimen comprised PBMCs, sampled 5 days after the yellow fever booster vaccination. The CDR3 nucleotides are TGTGCCAGCAATGGGTTCACCGGGGAGCTGTTTTTT. Protein sequence: CASNGFTGELFF.